Following are 6 T cell receptor beta chains from one sample sequenced in a study of shared clonotypes between healthy human individuals. The method was immunoSEQ multiplex PCR; TCRdb's version includes in-frame clones alone and lacks a portion of them. This table holds some 2 million clones, 85% to 95% found once. The sequenced sample consisted of naive CD4+ T cells sorted from blood. Subset given: CD45RA+ positively selected. The origin of the receptors is a young man in good health.

V and J are TRBV5-1 and TRBJ2-2; D unclear. This CDR3 is 15 amino acids long. Germline CDR1 is SGHRS and CDR2 is YFSETQ. Trimming removed 1 base from V and 3 bases from J, with 10 bases in between. The CDR3 sequence is CASSLRPSDTGELFF. The CDR3 DNA reads as TGCGCCAGCAGCTTGAGGCCCTCGGACACCGGGGAGCTGTTTTTT. Full variable domain (rest looked up from reference TRBV5-1 and TRBJ2-2): KAGVTQTPRYLIKTRGQQVTLSCSPISGHRSVSWYQQTPGQGLQFLFEYFSETQRNKGNFPGRFSGRQFSNSRSEMNVSTLELGDSALYLCASSLRPSDTGELFFGEGSRLTVL.

This sequence joins TRBV27 and TRBJ2-7; D is possibly TRBD1 or TRBD2 (5 bases each). Germline-derived CDR1 and CDR2 are MNHEY and SMNVEV (reference sequence). Trimming took off 0 bases at V and 1 base at J, with 10 bases between the two ends. The CDR3 totals 15 residues. This CDR3 is CASSLSGVESYEQYF. DNA for the CDR3: TGTGCCAGCAGTTTATCGGGGGTCGAATCCTACGAGCAGTACTTC.

The CDR3 region is CASIRQGENTEAFF. The CDR3, as DNA: TGTGCCAGTATTAGACAGGGGGAGAACACTGAAGCTTTCTTT. The genes are TRBV19 and TRBJ1-1; 9 positions agree with TRBD1. This CDR3 region has 14 residues. The germline gives CDR1 LNHDA, CDR2 SQIVND (reference sequence). The trim removed 7 bases at V and 1 base at J, leaving 4 bases unmatched.

This chain links TRBV5-1 with TRBJ2-1; 8 nucleotides line up with TRBD2. This CDR3 is built from 14 residues. V lost 2 bases, J lost 5 bases, and 3 bases stayed unmatched. Per the germline V gene, CDR1 is SGHRS and CDR2 is YFSETQ. The CDR3: CASSFQAGDNEQFF. The CDR3 DNA reads TGCGCCAGCAGCTTCCAAGCGGGGGACAATGAGCAGTTCTTC.

The chain couples TRBV19 to TRBJ2-5; possibly TRBD1 for D (5 bases). Trimming took off 3 bases at V and 2 bases at J, with 16 bases between the two ends. The CDR3 is 16 residues long. Germline lookup yields CDR1 LNHDA and CDR2 SQIVND (reference sequence). This CDR3 is CASSIHLRTQQETQYF. The CDR3 DNA sequence: TGTGCCAGTAGTATTCATCTCAGGACACAACAAGAGACCCAGTACTTC.

To note about this clone: Other DNA sequences within the sample encode an identical CDR3. The chain links TRBV7-9 to TRBJ2-7, with D perhaps matching TRBD2 (7 bases). Trimming cost V 5 bases and J 7 bases, with 15 bases left between them. This CDR3 region has 13 residues. Germline V CDR1 and CDR2: SEHNR, FQNEAQ (reference sequence). The CDR3 DNA sequence: TGTGCCAGCAGCCTTACGGGGGGCGGGGAGCAGTACTTC. This codes for CASSLTGGGEQYF.